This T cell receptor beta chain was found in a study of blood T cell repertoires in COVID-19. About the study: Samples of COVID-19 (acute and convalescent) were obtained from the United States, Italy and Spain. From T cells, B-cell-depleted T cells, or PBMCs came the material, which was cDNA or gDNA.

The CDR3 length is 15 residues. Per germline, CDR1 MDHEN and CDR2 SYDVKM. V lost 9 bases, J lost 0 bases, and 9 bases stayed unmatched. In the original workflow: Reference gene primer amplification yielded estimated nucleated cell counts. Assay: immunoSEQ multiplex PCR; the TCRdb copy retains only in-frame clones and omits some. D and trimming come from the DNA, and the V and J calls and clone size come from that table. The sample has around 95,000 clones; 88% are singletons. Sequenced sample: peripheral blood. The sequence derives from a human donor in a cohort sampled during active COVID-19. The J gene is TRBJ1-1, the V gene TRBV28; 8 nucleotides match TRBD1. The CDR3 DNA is TGTGCCAGTCACAGGGGGGCAGGATTGAACACTGAAGCTTTCTTT. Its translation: CASHRGAGLNTEAFF. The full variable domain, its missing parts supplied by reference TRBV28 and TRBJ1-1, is DVKVTQSSRYLVKRTGEKVFLECVQDMDHENMFWYRQDPGLGLRLIYFSYDVKMKEKGDIPEGYSVSREKKERFSLILESASTNQTSMYLCASHRGAGLNTEAFFGQGTRLTVV.